The 12 T cell receptor beta chains given below trace back to one sample, sequenced in a study of shared clonotypes between healthy human individuals. The protocol was immunoSEQ multiplex PCR, while the TCRdb copy is restricted to in-frame clones and leaves out a portion. The sample has roughly 2.5 million clones; around 94% are singletons. The source material was naive CD4+ T cells sorted from blood. Subset noted: CD45RA+ positively selected. The receptors originated from a young man in good health.

V and J are TRBV2 and TRBJ1-3; D may be TRBD1 (5 bases). The V gene's germline CDR1 is SNHLY and CDR2 FYNNEI. This CDR3 is built from 15 residues. The germline V and J ends were trimmed by 4 bases and 0 bases, with 10 bases remaining between them. CDR3 sequence reads: CASSAGTISGNTIYF. CDR3 bases: TGTGCCAGCAGTGCCGGGACCATCTCTGGAAACACCATATATTTT.

Concerning this clone: Other DNA sequences of this sample code for an identical CDR3. The chain employs TRBV6-1 and TRBJ1-2; D uncertain. Germline values: CDR1 MNHNS, CDR2 SASEGT. Trimming cost V 3 bases and J 2 bases, with 7 bases left between them. The CDR3 runs to 13 residues. CDR3 sequence reads: CASSDGTNYGYTF. CDR3 sequence (DNA): TGTGCCAGCAGTGATGGCACAAACTATGGCTACACCTTC.

The chain links TRBV6-1 to TRBJ1-5; D perhaps matches TRBD1 (5 bases). Between the trimmed V and J ends, which lost 3 bases and 4 bases, there was a span of 13 bases. This CDR3 region has 15 residues. Germline CDR1 and CDR2: MNHNS and SASEGT. The chain's CDR3 is CASSDPGRVNQPQHF. The CDR3 DNA follows: TGTGCCAGCAGTGATCCGGGACGGGTTAATCAGCCCCAGCATTTT.

CDR3 in DNA: TGTGCCAGCAGCCCAGACAGGGTGGAGTTTTACGAGCAGTACTTC. Its protein is CASSPDRVEFYEQYF. The chain links TRBV7-2 to TRBJ2-7; 7 bases are a match to TRBD1. The ends lost 5 bases at V and 4 bases at J; junction bases unmatched: 11. CDR3 length equals 15 residues. Looked up from germline, CDR1 is SGHTA and CDR2 is FQGNSA.

The chain has TRBV4-1 and TRBJ1-2, with D unresolved. Trimming left V 1 base short and J 4 bases short, with 13 bases between. Per germline, CDR1 MGHRA and CDR2 YSYEKL. The CDR3 runs to 15 residues. CDR3 bases: TGCGCCAGCAGCCAAGCAGACGTGTGGGGCTATGGCTACACCTTC. Amino acid sequence: CASSQADVWGYGYTF.

The chain is built from TRBV2 and TRBJ2-2; a possible D gene is TRBD1 (5 bases). Germline values: CDR1 SNHLY, CDR2 FYNNEI. V gave up 11 bases and J gave up 0 bases, with 13 bases separating them. The CDR3 is 14 residues long. The CDR3 coding sequence is TGTGCCGGAAGGGCAGGGACGAACACCGGGGAGCTGTTTTTT. It yields the protein CAGRAGTNTGELFF.

V is TRBV12-2 and J is TRBJ2-3; TRBD2, the table's D call, lacks a check against the DNA. TRBV12-2 has pseudogene status. The CDR3 is 18 amino acids. CDR3 amino acids: CASRLPPRRERCTDTQYF. CDR3 bases: TGTGCAAGTCGCTTACCTCCTCGGCGGGAGAGGTGCACAGATACGCAGTATTTT.

The chain has TRBV7-9 and TRBJ2-3, with no clear D. V was cut by 7 bases and J by 4 bases, with 6 bases left in between. The germline V gene has CDR1 SEHNR and CDR2 FQNEAQ (reference sequence). The CDR3 spans 11 residues. The CDR3 loop reads CASTEADTQYF. CDR3 in DNA: TGTGCCAGCACCGAGGCAGATACGCAGTATTTT.

CDR3 DNA: TGTGCCAGCAGCTTAACGGGGAATGGAAACACCATATATTTT. Translated, it gives CASSLTGNGNTIYF. This rearrangement joins TRBV7-3 to TRBJ1-3; the D is unclear. The ends were cut back, 0 bases at V and 3 bases at J, with 6 bases in the middle. The V gene's germline CDR1 is SGHTA and CDR2 FQGTGA. The CDR3 totals 14 residues.

A word on this clone: The junction differs from germline at one of its ends, possibly a read error. The CDR3 sequence: CASSDPGLAQDF. The CDR3, as DNA: TGTGCCAGCAGCGACCCCGGACTAGCCCAGGATTTT. This chain links TRBV7-2 with TRBJ2-2; TRBD2 aligns across 8 bases. Germline CDR1 reads SGHTA; CDR2 reads FQGNSA. The CDR3 covers 12 residues.

V usage is TRBV7-9 and J usage is TRBJ2-5, with TRBD2 identical over 12 bases. Trimming removed 1 base from V and 2 bases from J; junction bases left unmatched: 2. Germline CDR1 reads SEHNR; CDR2 reads FQNEAQ (reference sequence). This CDR3 contains 16 residues. The CDR3 coding sequence is TGTGCCAGCAGCTTAGGACTAGCGGGGGTACAAGAGACCCAGTACTTC. Translating gives CASSLGLAGVQETQYF.

Turning to this clone: In the same sample, other DNA sequences code for this CDR3. V usage is TRBV19 and J usage is TRBJ2-2; D ambiguous. The V end was cut by 4 bases, the J end by 2 bases, with 8 bases between. The CDR3 length is 14 residues. CDR1 and CDR2 from the germline V gene are LNHDA and SQIVND (reference sequence). The CDR3 coding sequence is TGTGCCAGTAGTAGGTCCGGTAACACCGGGGAGCTGTTTTTT. Protein product: CASSRSGNTGELFF.